These 26 T cell receptor beta chains originate from one sample sequenced in a study of cytomegalovirus exposure and HLA in healthy donors. Use of 60 Vbeta and 13 Jbeta primers characterized the PCR. This table comes from immunoSEQ multiplex PCR, and its TCRdb copy is limited to in-frame clones, with some not included. The table has around 120,000 clones, approximately 72% seen once; the top ten hold approximately 31%. Sequences were obtained from PBMCs. Receptors originate from a man in his sixties in good health and CMV-seropositive.

The J gene is TRBJ1-4, the V gene TRBV7-9, with 7 positions matching TRBD1. From germline, CDR1 is SEHNR and CDR2 FQNEAQ (reference sequence). Germline trimming cut 2 bases from V and 6 bases from J; bases unmatched to any gene: 3. The CDR3 spans 14 residues. CDR3 residues: CASSLYRGDEKLFF. As DNA, the CDR3 is TGTGCCAGCAGCTTATACAGGGGTGATGAAAAACTGTTTTTT.

About this clone: Different DNA sequences within this sample yield the same CDR3. The rearrangement uses TRBV16 and TRBJ1-4; D gene uncertain. V lost 1 base and J lost 4, with 10 bases in between. Germline CDR1 and CDR2: KGHSY and FQNENV. This CDR3 contains 15 residues. In nucleotides, the CDR3 is TGTGCCAGCAGCCAATTCTCGGGGAATAATGAAAAACTGTTTTTT. Its translation is CASSQFSGNNEKLFF.

The genes are TRBV19 and TRBJ1-4, with D maybe TRBD1 (5 bases). The CDR3 runs 14 residues. Trimming took off 7 bases at V and 7 bases at J, with 16 bases between the two ends. Germline CDR1 reads LNHDA; CDR2 reads SQIVND (reference sequence). In nucleotides, the CDR3 is TGTGCCAGTACCCCCAGGGCTTTCGGTGAAAAACTGTTTTTT. Amino acid sequence: CASTPRAFGEKLFF.

The V and J genes are TRBV11-2 and TRBJ2-7; TRBD1 aligns across 10 bases. The CDR3 totals 15 residues. Losses at the gene ends were 3 bases for V and 4 bases for J; bases not matched to a gene: 6. Germline assignment: CDR1 SGHAT and CDR2 FQNNGV. CDR3 in amino acids: CASSFGTGAFYEQYF. DNA of the CDR3: TGTGCCAGCAGCTTCGGGACAGGGGCGTTTTACGAGCAGTACTTC.

The chain is built from TRBV11-2 and TRBJ2-2; D gene ambiguous. The V gene's germline CDR1 is SGHAT and CDR2 FQNNGV. V shed 5 bases and J shed 10 bases, with 11 bases lying between them. The CDR3 has 12 residues. CDR3 in DNA: TGTGCCAGCAGCAAAGAGGTGGCGGAGCTGTTTTTT. As protein: CASSKEVAELFF.

This clone was observed once. This same CDR3 is encoded by further DNA sequences in the sample. The V call is TRBV5-1, the J call TRBJ1-2; D is unresolved. V was pared by 1 base and J by 6 bases, with 7 bases between. The CDR3 is made up of 12 amino acids. CDR1 is SGHRS and CDR2 is YFSETQ in the germline V gene. CDR3 protein: CASSLSGDGYTF. The CDR3 nucleotides are TGCGCCAGCAGCTTGTCTGGAGATGGCTACACCTTC.

The chain links TRBV5-1 to TRBJ1-3; the D is unclear. The CDR3 has 16 residues. Trimming shortened V by 4 bases and J by 2 bases, and 16 bases separated the two germline ends. Per germline, CDR1 SGHRS and CDR2 YFSETQ. The DNA of the CDR3 is TGCGCCAGCAGCCTCGACAATCTCGAAGCTGGAAACACCATATATTTT. Translated: CASSLDNLEAGNTIYF.

The chain joins TRBV2 to TRBJ2-2; no firm D call. Germline CDR1 is SNHLY and CDR2 is FYNNEI. The V end lost 4 bases, the J end lost 0 bases, and 3 bases lay between the germline ends. The CDR3 runs 13 residues. CDR3 in amino acids: CASSVANTGELFF. In DNA form, the CDR3 reads TGTGCCAGCAGTGTAGCGAACACCGGGGAGCTGTTTTTT. The complete variable domain, with remaining parts taken from reference TRBV2 and TRBJ2-2, reads EPEVTQTPSHQVTQMGQEVILRCVPISNHLYFYWYRQILGQKVEFLVSFYNNEISEKSEIFDDQFSVERPDGSNFTLKIRSTKLEDSAMYFCASSVANTGELFFGEGSRLTVL.

J is TRBJ2-2 and V is TRBV18; 7 nucleotides align to TRBD2. Germline values: CDR1 KGHSH, CDR2 LQKENI. With V trimmed by 1 base and J by 3 bases, 5 bases remained unmatched. The CDR3 spans 16 residues. CDR3 residues: CASSPLQAGDTGELFF. CDR3 nucleotide sequence: TGTGCCAGCTCACCACTTCAGGCGGGGGACACCGGGGAGCTGTTTTTT.

This clone was seen a few times. The V and J genes are TRBV6-1 and TRBJ1-1; D is ambiguous. Trimming cost V 7 bases and J 5 bases, with 8 bases left between them. Germline V lookup: CDR1 MNHNS, CDR2 SASEGT. CDR3 length: 11 amino acids. The CDR3 nucleotides read TGTGCCAGCAAGCGGCGAACTGAAGCTTTCTTT. Translating gives CASKRRTEAFF.

V gene TRBV7-9 combines with J gene TRBJ2-3; 9 bases match TRBD2. J was trimmed by 2 bases and V by 6 bases; bases with no gene match: 6. The CDR3 has 15 amino acids. Germline V gene data show CDR1 as SEHNR and CDR2 as FQNEAQ (reference sequence). CDR3 loop: CASSPSGINTDTQYF. The CDR3 DNA reads TGTGCCAGCAGTCCTAGCGGGATAAACACAGATACGCAGTATTTT.

The CDR3 sequence is CASSPPGSIRGEKLFF. CDR3 nucleotides: TGTGCCAGCTCACCCCCGGGGTCGATTCGGGGGGAAAAACTGTTTTTT. The chain combines TRBV18 with TRBJ1-4, with D perhaps TRBD1 (5 bases). Trimming cost V 3 bases and J 8 bases, with 19 bases left between them. Germline V lookup: CDR1 KGHSH, CDR2 LQKENI. The CDR3 extends over 16 amino acids. The complete variable domain, with remaining parts taken from reference TRBV18 and TRBJ1-4, reads NAGVMQNPRHLVRRRGQEARLRCSPMKGHSHVYWYRQLPEEGLKFMVYLQKENIIDESGMPKERFSAEFPKEGPSILRIQQVVRGDSAAYFCASSPPGSIRGEKLFFGSGTQLSVL.

This clone showed up just a few times. The chain uses TRBV7-3 and TRBJ2-2; 7 nucleotides match TRBD1. V lost 5 bases and J lost 0; bases outside the gene matches: 6. This CDR3 is built from 16 residues. Germline CDR1 SGHTA, CDR2 FQGTGA. CDR3 bases: TGTGCCAGCAGCCAACAGGGGCCTACGAACACCGGGGAGCTGTTTTTT. Translated: CASSQQGPTNTGELFF. Looking up the rest from reference TRBV7-3 and TRBJ2-2 gives the full variable domain: GAGVSQTPSNKVTEKGKYVELRCDPISGHTALYWYRQSLGQGPEFLIYFQGTGAADDSGLPNDRFFAVRPEGSVSTLKIQRTERGDSAVYLCASSQQGPTNTGELFFGEGSRLTVL.

This clone was seen just once. The chain has TRBV5-5 and TRBJ1-2; tentative D call: TRBD1 (6 bases). Deletions cut 4 bases from V and 3 bases from J, with 13 bases between. The CDR3 covers 14 residues. CDR1 SGHKS and CDR2 YYEKEE come from the germline V gene (reference sequence). The CDR3: CASSPEGVYYGYTF. CDR3 bases: TGTGCCAGCAGCCCCGAGGGGGTTTACTATGGCTACACCTTC.

The chain recombines TRBV2 with TRBJ2-3; weak D call: TRBD2 (6 bases). V was clipped by 7 bases and J by 0 bases, with 11 bases between them. The V gene's germline CDR1 is SNHLY and CDR2 FYNNEI. The CDR3 runs to 14 residues. CDR3 sequence reads: CASTKGLSTDTQYF. In DNA form, the CDR3 reads TGTGCCAGCACCAAGGGACTTAGCACAGATACGCAGTATTTT.

In its sample, this clone was seen once. The chain recombines TRBV9 with TRBJ1-1, with TRBD1 matching 11 bases. Germline V CDR1 and CDR2: SGDLS, YYNGEE. The CDR3 consists of 15 residues. After removal of 4 bases from V and 4 bases from J, the junction contained 6 bases not matched to a gene. DNA of the CDR3: TGTGCCAGCAGCCCCCAGGGACAGGGGGGCACTGAAGCTTTCTTT. This codes for CASSPQGQGGTEAFF. The full variable domain, completed using reference TRBV9 and TRBJ1-1, is DSGVTQTPKHLITATGQRVTLRCSPRSGDLSVYWYQQSLDQGLQFLIQYYNGEERAKGNILERFSAQQFPDLHSELNLSSLELGDSALYFCASSPQGQGGTEAFFGQGTRLTVV.

The rearrangement links TRBV9 to TRBJ2-1, with D perhaps matching TRBD2 (9 bases). CDR3 length: 16 residues. Germline V lookup: CDR1 SGDLS, CDR2 YYNGEE. Trimming left V 4 bases short and J 15 bases short, with 29 bases between. Here the CDR3 DNA reads TGTGCCAGCAGCCCCCGGGGGCTAGCGGGGACAGGCCTGGGGTTCTTC. Its translation: CASSPRGLAGTGLGFF.

The chain joins TRBV5-1 to TRBJ2-3; 9 bases match TRBD2. Germline V gene sequence: CDR1 SGHRS, CDR2 YFSETQ. This CDR3 spans 15 amino acids. Unmatched junction bases numbered 7, after V lost 1 base and J lost 7 bases. The CDR3 reads CASSLLGGGDHTQYF. DNA for the CDR3: TGCGCCAGCAGCTTGTTGGGCGGGGGGGACCATACGCAGTATTTT.

This clone was counted once. V and J are TRBV5-1 and TRBJ2-3, with 9 positions matching TRBD2. V lost 4 bases to trimming and J lost 5 bases; unmatched junction nucleotides: 8. The CDR3 extends over 15 amino acids. Germline CDR1 reads SGHRS; CDR2 reads YFSETQ. CDR3: CASSPSAGGIDTQYF. CDR3 nucleotides: TGCGCCAGCAGCCCCTCGGCGGGGGGGATAGATACGCAGTATTTT.

The chain recombines TRBV5-1 with TRBJ1-5; unclear D gene. Trimming pared 0 bases from V and 6 bases from J, leaving 10 bases between. This CDR3 is 14 amino acids long. Looked up from germline, CDR1 is SGHRS and CDR2 is YFSETQ. The CDR3 here is CASSLGVSGQPQHF. CDR3 sequence (DNA): TGCGCCAGCAGCTTGGGCGTATCAGGTCAGCCCCAGCATTTT.

The chain recombines TRBV4-1 with TRBJ2-7, with a weak D call TRBD2 (5 bases). This CDR3 is 14 amino acids long. CDR1 is MGHRA, CDR2 YSYEKL, per germline. Trimming left V 4 bases short and J 4 bases short, with 14 bases between. In DNA form, the CDR3 reads TGCGCCAGCAGCCCGGTCCTAAGGGAGTACGAGCAGTACTTC. Its translation is CASSPVLREYEQYF.

This chain joins TRBV27 and TRBJ1-5, with a possible D match to TRBD1 (6 bases). Trimming took off 5 bases at V and 1 base at J, with 12 bases between the two ends. CDR1 is MNHEY, CDR2 SMNVEV, per germline (reference sequence). CDR3 length: 15 amino acids. CDR3 sequence (DNA): TGTGCCAGCAGTCCTGACAGGAGGAGCAATCAGCCCCAGCATTTT. This translates into CASSPDRRSNQPQHF.

The chain links TRBV16 to TRBJ1-3, with 9 nucleotides matching TRBD1. The CDR3 covers 18 residues. CDR1 is KGHSY, CDR2 FQNENV, per germline. V was pared by 0 bases and J by 0 bases, with 6 bases of the junction left unmatched. The CDR3 loop reads CASSQSGTGSYSGNTIYF. In DNA, the CDR3 is TGTGCCAGCAGCCAATCGGGGACAGGGAGCTACTCTGGAAACACCATATATTTT.

The chain recombines TRBV19 with TRBJ1-2; D gene uncertain. This CDR3 contains 15 residues. Trimming shortened V by 3 bases and J by 4 bases, and 15 bases separated the two germline ends. Germline V lookup: CDR1 LNHDA, CDR2 SQIVND (reference sequence). The CDR3 spells CASSMGQTRVYGYTF. CDR3 coding DNA: TGTGCCAGTAGTATGGGTCAGACGCGGGTCTATGGCTACACCTTC.

The chain combines TRBV30 with TRBJ2-3, with TRBD1 matching over 7 bases. V trimming: 8 bases; J trimming: 4 bases; junction bases outside the gene matches: 15. Germline V gene lookup returns CDR1 GTSNPN and CDR2 SVGIG (reference sequence). CDR3 length: 15 residues. CDR3 sequence reads: CAMGGDGQGADTQYF. The CDR3 nucleotides read TGTGCCATGGGTGGGGATGGGCAGGGGGCAGATACGCAGTATTTT.

This clone has only one observation. The chain combines TRBV27 with TRBJ1-1, with 8 bases aligning to TRBD1. Germline-derived CDR1 and CDR2 are MNHEY and SMNVEV (reference sequence). The CDR3 covers 13 residues. V gave up 8 bases and J gave up 4 bases; unmatched junction bases: 6. CDR3 in DNA: TGTGCCAGCTCAGGGGGCCTATTCACTGAAGCTTTCTTT. Residues: CASSGGLFTEAFF.